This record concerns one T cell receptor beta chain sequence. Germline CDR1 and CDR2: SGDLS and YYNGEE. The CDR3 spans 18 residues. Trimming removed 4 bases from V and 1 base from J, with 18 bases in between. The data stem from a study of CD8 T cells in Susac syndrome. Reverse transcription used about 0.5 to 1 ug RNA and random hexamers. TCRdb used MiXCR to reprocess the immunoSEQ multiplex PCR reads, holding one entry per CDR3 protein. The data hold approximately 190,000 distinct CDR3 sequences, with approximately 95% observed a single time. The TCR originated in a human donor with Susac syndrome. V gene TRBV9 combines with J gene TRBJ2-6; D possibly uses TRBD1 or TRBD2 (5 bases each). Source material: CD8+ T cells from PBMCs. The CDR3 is CASSSSRAQGSGANVLTF. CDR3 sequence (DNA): TGTGCCAGCAGCTCTAGCCGCGCCCAGGGTTCTGGGGCCAACGTCCTGACTTTC.